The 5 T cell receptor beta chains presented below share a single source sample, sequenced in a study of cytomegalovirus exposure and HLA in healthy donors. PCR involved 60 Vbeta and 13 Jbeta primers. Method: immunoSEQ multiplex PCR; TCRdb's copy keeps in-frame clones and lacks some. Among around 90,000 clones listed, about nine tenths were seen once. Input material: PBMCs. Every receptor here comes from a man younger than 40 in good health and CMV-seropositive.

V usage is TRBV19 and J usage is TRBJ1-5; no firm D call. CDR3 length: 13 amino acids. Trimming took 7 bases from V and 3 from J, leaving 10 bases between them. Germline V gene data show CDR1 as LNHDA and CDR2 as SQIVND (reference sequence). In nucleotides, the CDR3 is TGTGCCAGTACCCGGGGATTCAATCAGCCCCAGCATTTT. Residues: CASTRGFNQPQHF.

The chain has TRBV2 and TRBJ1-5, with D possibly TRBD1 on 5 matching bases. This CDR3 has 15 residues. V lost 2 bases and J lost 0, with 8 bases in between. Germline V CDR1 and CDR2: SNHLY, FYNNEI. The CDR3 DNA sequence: TGTGCCAGCAGTGAAACGACAGTTAGCAATCAGCCCCAGCATTTT. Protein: CASSETTVSNQPQHF.

DNA of the CDR3: TGTGCCATCAGTGAAGATCCAACAGGGGACGAAAAACTGTTTTTT. Protein product: CAISEDPTGDEKLFF. The rearrangement joins TRBV10-3 to TRBJ1-4, with 7 nucleotides matching TRBD1. The CDR3 covers 15 residues. J gave up 8 bases and V 3 bases, and 9 bases lay outside the gene matches. The germline V gene has CDR1 ENHRY and CDR2 SYGVKD.

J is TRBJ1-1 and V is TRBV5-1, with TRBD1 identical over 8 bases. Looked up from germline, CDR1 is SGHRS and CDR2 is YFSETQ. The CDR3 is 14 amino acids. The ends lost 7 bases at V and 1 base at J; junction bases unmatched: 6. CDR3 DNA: TGCGCCAGCGCTTGGACAGGGACGAACACTGAAGCTTTCTTT. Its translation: CASAWTGTNTEAFF.

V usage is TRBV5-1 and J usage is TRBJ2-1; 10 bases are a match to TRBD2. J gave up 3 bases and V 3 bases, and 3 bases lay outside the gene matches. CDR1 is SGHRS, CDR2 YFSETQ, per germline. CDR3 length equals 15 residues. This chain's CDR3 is CASSSLAGNYNEQFF. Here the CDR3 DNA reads TGCGCCAGCAGCTCACTAGCGGGAAACTACAATGAGCAGTTCTTC.